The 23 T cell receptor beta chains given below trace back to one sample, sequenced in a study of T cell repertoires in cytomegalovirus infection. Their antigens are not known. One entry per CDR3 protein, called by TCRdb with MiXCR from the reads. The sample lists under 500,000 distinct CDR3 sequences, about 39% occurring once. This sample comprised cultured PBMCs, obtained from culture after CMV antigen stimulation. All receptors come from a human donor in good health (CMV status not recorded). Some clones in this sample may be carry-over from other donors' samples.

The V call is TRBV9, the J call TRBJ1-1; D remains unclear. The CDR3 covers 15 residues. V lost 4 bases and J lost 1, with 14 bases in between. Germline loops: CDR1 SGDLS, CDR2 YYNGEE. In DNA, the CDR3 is TGTGCCAGCAGCCCCCGGGTAGGAGCGAACACTGAAGCTTTCTTT. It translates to CASSPRVGANTEAFF.

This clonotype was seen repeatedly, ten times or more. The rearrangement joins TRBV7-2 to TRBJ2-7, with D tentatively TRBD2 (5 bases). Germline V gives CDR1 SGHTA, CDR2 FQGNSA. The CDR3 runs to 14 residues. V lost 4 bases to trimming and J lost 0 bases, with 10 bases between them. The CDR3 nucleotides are TGTGCCAGCAGCTCCCTCGGGGTCTCCTACGAGCAGTACTTC. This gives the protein CASSSLGVSYEQYF.

This CDR3 is CASSPRRDSAGEQFF. In DNA form, the CDR3 reads TGTGCCAGCAGCCCCCGACGCGACTCGGCGGGCGAGCAGTTCTTC. The genes are TRBV12-3 or TRBV12-4 and TRBJ2-1, with a tentative D call TRBD2 (5 bases). The CDR3 contains 15 residues. Trimming took off 6 bases at V and 10 bases at J, with 22 bases between the two ends.

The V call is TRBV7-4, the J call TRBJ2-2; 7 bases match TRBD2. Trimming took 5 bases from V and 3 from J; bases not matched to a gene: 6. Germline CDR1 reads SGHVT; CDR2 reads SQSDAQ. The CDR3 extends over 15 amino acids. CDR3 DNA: TGTGCCAGCAGCCGCTGGCTAGCGGACACCGGGGAGCTGTTTTTT. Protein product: CASSRWLADTGELFF.

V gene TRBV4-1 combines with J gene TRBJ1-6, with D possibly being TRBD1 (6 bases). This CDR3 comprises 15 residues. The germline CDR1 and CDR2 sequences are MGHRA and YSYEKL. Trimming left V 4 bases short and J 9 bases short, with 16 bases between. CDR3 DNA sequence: TGCGCCAGCAGCCCCAGGTCAGGGGACTCTTCACCCCTCCACTTT. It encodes CASSPRSGDSSPLHF.

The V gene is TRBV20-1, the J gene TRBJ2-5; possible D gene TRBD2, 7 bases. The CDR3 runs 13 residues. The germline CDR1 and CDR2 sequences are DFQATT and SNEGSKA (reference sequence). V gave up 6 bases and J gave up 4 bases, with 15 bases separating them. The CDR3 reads CSAKLGGVETQYF. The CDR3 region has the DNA TGCAGTGCGAAGTTAGGGGGGGTAGAGACCCAGTACTTC.

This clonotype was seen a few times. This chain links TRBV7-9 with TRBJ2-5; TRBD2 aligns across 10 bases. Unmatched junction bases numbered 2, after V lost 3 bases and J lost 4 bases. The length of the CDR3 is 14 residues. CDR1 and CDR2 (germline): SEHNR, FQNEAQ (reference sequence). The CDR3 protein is CASSLGLATETQYF. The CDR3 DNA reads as TGTGCCAGCAGCTTGGGACTAGCGACAGAGACCCAGTACTTC.

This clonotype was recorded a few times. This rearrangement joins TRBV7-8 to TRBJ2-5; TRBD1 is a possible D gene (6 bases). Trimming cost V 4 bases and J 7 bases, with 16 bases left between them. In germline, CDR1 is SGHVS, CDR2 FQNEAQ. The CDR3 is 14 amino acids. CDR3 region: CASSSNRVEATQYF. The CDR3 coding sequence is TGTGCCAGCAGCTCCAACAGGGTCGAGGCGACCCAGTACTTC.

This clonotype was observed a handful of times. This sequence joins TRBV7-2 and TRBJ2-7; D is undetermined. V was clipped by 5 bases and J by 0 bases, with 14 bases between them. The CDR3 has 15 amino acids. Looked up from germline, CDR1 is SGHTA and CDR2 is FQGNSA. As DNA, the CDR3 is TGTGCCAGCAGCATCGACTTCCTCCTCTCCTACGAGCAGTACTTC. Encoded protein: CASSIDFLLSYEQYF.

CDR3 DNA sequence: TGTGCCAGCAGCTTTCAGCGGGGGGGCGGGGAGACCCAGTACTTC. This gives the protein CASSFQRGGGETQYF. The chain couples TRBV7-2 to TRBJ2-5, with 10 bases that match TRBD2. The CDR3 is 15 residues long. The J segment lost 5 bases and the V segment lost 3 bases, leaving 6 bases of the junction unmatched. In germline, CDR1 is SGHTA, CDR2 FQGNSA.

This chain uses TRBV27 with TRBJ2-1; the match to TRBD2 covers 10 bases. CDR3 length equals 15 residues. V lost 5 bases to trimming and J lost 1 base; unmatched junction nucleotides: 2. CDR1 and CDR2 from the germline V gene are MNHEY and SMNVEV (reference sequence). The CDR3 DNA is TGTGCCAGCAGTAATAGCGGGAGGTCCTACAATGAGCAGTTCTTC. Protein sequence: CASSNSGRSYNEQFF.

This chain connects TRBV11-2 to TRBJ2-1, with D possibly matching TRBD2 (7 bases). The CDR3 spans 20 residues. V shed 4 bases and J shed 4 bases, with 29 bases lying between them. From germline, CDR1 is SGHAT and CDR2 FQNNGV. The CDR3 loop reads CASSSLRAGRRGAAYNEQFF. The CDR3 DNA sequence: TGTGCCAGCAGCTCACTTAGAGCGGGGAGGAGGGGGGCTGCTTACAATGAGCAGTTCTTC.

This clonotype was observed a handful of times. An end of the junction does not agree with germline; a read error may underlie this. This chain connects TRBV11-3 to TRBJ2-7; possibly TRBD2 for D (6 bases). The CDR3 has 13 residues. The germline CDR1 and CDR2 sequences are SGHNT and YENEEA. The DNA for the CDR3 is TGTGCCAGCAGCGAGGAGGAGGGACTCCCCCAAAACTTC. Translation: CASSEEEGLPQNF.

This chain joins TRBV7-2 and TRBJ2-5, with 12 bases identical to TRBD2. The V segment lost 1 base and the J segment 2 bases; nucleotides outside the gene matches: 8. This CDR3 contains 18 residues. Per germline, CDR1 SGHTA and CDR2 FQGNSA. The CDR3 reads CASSLGLAGAGPQETQYF. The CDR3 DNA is TGTGCCAGCAGCTTAGGACTAGCGGGAGCGGGTCCGCAAGAGACCCAGTACTTC.

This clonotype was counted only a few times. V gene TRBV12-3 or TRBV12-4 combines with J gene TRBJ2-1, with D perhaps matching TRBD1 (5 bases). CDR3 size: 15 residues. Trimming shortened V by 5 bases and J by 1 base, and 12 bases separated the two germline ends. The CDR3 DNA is TGTGCCAGCAGTCACGACAGTCCATCCTACAATGAGCAGTTCTTC. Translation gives CASSHDSPSYNEQFF.

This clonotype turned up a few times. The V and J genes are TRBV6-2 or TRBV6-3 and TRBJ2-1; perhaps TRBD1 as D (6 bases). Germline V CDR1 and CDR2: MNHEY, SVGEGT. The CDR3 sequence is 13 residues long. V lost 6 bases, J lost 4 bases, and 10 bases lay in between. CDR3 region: CASRNGQYNEQFF. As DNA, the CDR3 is TGTGCCAGCAGAAACGGACAGTACAATGAGCAGTTCTTC.

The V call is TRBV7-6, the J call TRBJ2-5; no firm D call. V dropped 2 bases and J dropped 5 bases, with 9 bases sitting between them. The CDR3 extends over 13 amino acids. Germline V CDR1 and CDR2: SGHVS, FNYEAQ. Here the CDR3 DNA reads TGTGCCAGCAGCTTACTTCGTCGGGAGACCCAGTACTTC. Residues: CASSLLRRETQYF.

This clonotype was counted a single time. CDR3 protein: CASVRQPNTEAFF. CDR3 bases: TGTGCCAGCGTTAGGCAGCCGAACACTGAAGCTTTCTTT. The rearrangement joins TRBV2 to TRBJ1-1; no clear D. The ends were cut back, 8 bases at V and 1 base at J, with 11 bases in the middle. Germline V CDR1 and CDR2: SNHLY, FYNNEI. CDR3 size: 13 residues.

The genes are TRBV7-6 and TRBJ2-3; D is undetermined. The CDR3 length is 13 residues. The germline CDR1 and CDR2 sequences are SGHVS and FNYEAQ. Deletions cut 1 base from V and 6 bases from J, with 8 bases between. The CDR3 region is CASSLGNRDTQYF. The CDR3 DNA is TGTGCCAGCAGCTTAGGGAATAGGGATACGCAGTATTTT. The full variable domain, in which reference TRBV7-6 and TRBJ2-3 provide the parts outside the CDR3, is GAGVSQSPRYKVTKRGQDVALRCDPISGHVSLYWYRQALGQGPEFLTYFNYEAQQDKSGLPNDRFSAERPEGSISTLTIQRTEQRDSAMYRCASSLGNRDTQYFGPGTRLTVL.

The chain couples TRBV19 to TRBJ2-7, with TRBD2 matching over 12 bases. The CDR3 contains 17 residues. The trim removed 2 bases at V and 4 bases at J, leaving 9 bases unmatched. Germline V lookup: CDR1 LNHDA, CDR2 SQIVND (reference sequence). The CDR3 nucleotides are TGTGCCAGTAGTATATTTTCGGCGACTAGCGGGAGTTACGAGCAGTACTTC. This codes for CASSIFSATSGSYEQYF.

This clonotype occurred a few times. This chain's CDR3 is CASSLQGAMQYF. The CDR3 DNA follows: TGTGCCAGCAGCTTACAGGGGGCTATGCAGTATTTT. V is TRBV7-2 and J is TRBJ2-3, with TRBD1 matching 8 bases. Germline CDR1 and CDR2: SGHTA and FQGNSA. The CDR3 has 12 amino acids. The trim removed 2 bases at V and 11 bases at J, leaving 3 bases unmatched.

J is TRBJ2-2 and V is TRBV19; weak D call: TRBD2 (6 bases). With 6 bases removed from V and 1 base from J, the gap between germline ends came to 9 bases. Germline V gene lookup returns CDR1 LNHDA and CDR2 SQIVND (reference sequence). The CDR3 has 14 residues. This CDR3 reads CASRSGRNTGELFF. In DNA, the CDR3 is TGTGCCAGTAGGTCCGGGAGGAACACCGGGGAGCTGTTTTTT.

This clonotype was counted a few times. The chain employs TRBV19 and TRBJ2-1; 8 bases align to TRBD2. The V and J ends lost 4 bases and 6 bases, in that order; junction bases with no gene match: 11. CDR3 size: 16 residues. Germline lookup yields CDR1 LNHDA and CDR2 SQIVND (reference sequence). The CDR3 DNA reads TGTGCCAGTAGTAGCCCCTGGCGGGGGGTAGGCAATGAGCAGTTCTTC. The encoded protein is CASSSPWRGVGNEQFF.